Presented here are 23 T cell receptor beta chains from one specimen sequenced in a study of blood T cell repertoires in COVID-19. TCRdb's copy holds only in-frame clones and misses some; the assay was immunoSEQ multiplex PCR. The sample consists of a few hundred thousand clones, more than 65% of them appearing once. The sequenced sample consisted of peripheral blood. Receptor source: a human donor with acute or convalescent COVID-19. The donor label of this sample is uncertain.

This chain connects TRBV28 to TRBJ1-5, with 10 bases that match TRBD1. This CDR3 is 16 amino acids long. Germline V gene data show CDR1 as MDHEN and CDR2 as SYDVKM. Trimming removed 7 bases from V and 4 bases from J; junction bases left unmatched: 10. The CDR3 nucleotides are TGTGCCAGCAAATCATCCGGGACAGGGGAAAATCAGCCCCAGCATTTT. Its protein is CASKSSGTGENQPQHF.

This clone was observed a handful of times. The CDR3 DNA sequence: TGCAGCACTCTGACCCCAGGGGATGGCTACACCTTC. It encodes CSTLTPGDGYTF. The chain is built from TRBV29-1 and TRBJ1-2, with a weak D call TRBD1 (6 bases). CDR1 and CDR2 from the germline V gene are SQVTM and ANQGSEA. The CDR3 is 12 residues long. V lost 8 bases, J lost 6 bases, and 16 bases lay in between.

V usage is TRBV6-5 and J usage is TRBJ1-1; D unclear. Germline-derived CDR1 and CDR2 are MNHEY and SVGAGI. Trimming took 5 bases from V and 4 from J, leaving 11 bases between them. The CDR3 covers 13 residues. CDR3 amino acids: CASSQPLSTEAFF. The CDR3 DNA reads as TGTGCCAGCAGTCAACCCTTGAGCACTGAAGCTTTCTTT.

CDR3 loop: CASSPPSLLAHQETQYF. The CDR3 DNA reads as TGTGCCAGCTCACCACCGTCTTTGCTAGCGCACCAAGAGACCCAGTACTTC. V is TRBV18 and J is TRBJ2-5; D is possibly TRBD2 (6 bases). This CDR3 comprises 17 residues. Trimming left V 0 bases short and J 0 bases short, with 14 bases between. Per the germline V gene, CDR1 is KGHSH and CDR2 is LQKENI.

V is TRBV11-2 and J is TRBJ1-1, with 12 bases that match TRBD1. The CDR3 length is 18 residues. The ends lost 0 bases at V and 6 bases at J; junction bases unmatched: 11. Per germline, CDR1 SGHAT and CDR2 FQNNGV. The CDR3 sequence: CASSLEWGQGAGLAEAFF. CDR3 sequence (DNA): TGTGCCAGCAGCTTAGAGTGGGGACAGGGGGCGGGATTGGCTGAAGCTTTCTTT. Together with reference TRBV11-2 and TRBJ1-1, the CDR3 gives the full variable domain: EAGVAQSPRYKIIEKRQSVAFWCNPISGHATLYWYQQILGQGPKLLIQFQNNGVVDDSQLPKDRFSAERLKGVDSTLKIQPAKLEDSAVYLCASSLEWGQGAGLAEAFFGQGTRLTVV.

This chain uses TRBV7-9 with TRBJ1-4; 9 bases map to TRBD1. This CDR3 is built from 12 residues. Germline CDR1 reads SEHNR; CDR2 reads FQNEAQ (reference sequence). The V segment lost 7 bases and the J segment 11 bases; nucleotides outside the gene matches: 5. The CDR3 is CASTPGQGKLFF. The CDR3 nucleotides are TGTGCCAGCACCCCCGGACAGGGGAAACTGTTTTTT.

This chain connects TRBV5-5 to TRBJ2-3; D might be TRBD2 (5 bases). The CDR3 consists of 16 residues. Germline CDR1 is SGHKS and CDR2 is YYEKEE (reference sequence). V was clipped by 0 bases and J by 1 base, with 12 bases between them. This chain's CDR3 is CASSLVGVSGTDTQYF. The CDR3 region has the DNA TGTGCCAGCAGCTTGGTCGGGGTCAGCGGCACAGATACGCAGTATTTT.

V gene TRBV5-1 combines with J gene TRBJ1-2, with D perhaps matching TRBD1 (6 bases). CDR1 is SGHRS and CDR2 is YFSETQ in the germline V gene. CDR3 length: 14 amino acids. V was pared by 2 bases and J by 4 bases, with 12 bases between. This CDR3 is CASSFTQGIYGYTF. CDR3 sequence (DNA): TGCGCCAGCAGCTTCACTCAGGGGATCTATGGCTACACCTTC. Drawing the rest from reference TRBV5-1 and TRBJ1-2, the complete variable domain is KAGVTQTPRYLIKTRGQQVTLSCSPISGHRSVSWYQQTPGQGLQFLFEYFSETQRNKGNFPGRFSGRQFSNSRSEMNVSTLELGDSALYLCASSFTQGIYGYTFGSGTRLTVV.

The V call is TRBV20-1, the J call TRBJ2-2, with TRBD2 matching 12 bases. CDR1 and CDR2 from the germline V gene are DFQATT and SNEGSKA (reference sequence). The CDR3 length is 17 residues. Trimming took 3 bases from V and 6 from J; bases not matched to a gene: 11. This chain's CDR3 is CSASLSLAGGGAGELFF. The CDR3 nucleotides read TGCAGTGCTAGTTTATCACTAGCGGGGGGCGGCGCCGGGGAGCTGTTTTTT.

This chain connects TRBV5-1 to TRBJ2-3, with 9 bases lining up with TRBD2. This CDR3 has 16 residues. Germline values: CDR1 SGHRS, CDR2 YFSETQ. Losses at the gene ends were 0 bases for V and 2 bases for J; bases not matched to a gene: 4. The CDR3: CASSLGSSGATDTQYF. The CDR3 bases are TGCGCCAGCAGCTTGGGGTCTAGCGGGGCCACAGATACGCAGTATTTT.

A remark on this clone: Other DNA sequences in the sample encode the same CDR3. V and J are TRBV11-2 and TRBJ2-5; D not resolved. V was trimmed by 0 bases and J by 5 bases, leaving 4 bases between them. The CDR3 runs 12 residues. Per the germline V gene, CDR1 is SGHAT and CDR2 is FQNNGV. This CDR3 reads CASSLDRETQYF. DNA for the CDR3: TGTGCCAGCAGCTTAGATCGGGAGACCCAGTACTTC.

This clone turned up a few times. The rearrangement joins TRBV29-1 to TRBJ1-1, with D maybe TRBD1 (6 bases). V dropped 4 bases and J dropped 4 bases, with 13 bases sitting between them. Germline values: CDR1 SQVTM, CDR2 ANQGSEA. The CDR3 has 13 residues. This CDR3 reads CSVGDGGRTEAFF. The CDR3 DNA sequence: TGCAGCGTTGGGGACGGGGGGCGCACTGAAGCTTTCTTT.

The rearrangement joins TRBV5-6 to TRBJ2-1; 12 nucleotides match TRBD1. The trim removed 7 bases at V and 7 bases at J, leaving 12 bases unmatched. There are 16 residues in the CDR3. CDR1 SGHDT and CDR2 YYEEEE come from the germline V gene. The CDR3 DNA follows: TGTGCCAGCGGCTGGAATCCGGGACAGGGGGCAAATGAGCAGTTCTTC. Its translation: CASGWNPGQGANEQFF. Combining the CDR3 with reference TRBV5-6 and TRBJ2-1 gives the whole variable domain DAGVTQSPTHLIKTRGQQVTLRCSPKSGHDTVSWYQQALGQGPQFIFQYYEEEERQRGNFPDRFSGHQFPNYSSELNVNALLLGDSALYLCASGWNPGQGANEQFFGPGTRLTVL.

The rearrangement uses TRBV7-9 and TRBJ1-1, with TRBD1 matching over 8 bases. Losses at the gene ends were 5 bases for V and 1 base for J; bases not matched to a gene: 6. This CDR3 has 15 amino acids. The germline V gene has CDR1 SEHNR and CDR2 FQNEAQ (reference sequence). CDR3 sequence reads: CASSLTGEANTEAFF. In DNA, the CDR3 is TGTGCCAGCAGCCTGACAGGGGAAGCGAACACTGAAGCTTTCTTT.

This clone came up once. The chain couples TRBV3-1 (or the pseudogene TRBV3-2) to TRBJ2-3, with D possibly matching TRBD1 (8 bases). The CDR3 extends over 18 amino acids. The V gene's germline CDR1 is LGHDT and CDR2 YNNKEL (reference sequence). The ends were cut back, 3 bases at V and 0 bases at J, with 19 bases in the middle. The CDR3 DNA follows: TGTGCCAGCAGCCATATAACAGGGGGGGAACGAAGCACAGATACGCAGTATTTT. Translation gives CASSHITGGERSTDTQYF.

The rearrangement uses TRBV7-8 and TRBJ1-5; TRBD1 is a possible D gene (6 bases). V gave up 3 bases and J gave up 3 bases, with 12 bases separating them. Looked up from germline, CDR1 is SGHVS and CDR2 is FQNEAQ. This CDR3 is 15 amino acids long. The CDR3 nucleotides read TGTGCCAGCAGCTTTAGGGGGGGGAACAATCAGCCCCAGCATTTT. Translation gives CASSFRGGNNQPQHF.

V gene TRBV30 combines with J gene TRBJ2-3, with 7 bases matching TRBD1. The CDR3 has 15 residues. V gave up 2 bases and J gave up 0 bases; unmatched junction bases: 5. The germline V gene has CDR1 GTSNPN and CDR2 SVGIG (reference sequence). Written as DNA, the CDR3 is TGTGCCTGGAGTCGGACAGGAGCTAGCACAGATACGCAGTATTTT. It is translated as CAWSRTGASTDTQYF.

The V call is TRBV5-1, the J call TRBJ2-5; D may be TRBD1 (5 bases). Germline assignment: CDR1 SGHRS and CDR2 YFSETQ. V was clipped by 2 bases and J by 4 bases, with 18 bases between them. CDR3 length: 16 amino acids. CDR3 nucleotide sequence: TGCGCCAGCAGCTTCAGAACGACAGAGATGAGAGAGACCCAGTACTTC. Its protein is CASSFRTTEMRETQYF.

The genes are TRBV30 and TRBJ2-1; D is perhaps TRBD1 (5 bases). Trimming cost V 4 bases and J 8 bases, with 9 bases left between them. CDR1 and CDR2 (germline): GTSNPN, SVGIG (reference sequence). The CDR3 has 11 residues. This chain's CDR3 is CAWTDSYEQFF. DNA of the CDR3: TGTGCCTGGACTGACAGTTATGAGCAGTTCTTC.

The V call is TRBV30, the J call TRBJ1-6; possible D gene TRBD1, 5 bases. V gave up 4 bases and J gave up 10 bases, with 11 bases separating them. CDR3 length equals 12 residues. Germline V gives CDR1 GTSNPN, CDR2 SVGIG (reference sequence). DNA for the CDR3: TGTGCCTGGACAGGGCTTGGGTCACCCCTCCACTTT. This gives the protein CAWTGLGSPLHF.

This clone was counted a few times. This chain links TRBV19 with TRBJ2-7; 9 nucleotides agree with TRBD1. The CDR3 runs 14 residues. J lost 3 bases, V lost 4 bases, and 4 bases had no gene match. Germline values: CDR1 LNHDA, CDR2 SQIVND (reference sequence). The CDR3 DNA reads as TGTGCCAGTAGTAGGGACAGGGACAACTACGAGCAGTACTTC. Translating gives CASSRDRDNYEQYF.

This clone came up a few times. In DNA form, the CDR3 reads TGTGCCAGCAGCCTTGGGGCCTCTGGGGCCAACGTCCTGACTTTC. It is translated as CASSLGASGANVLTF. This sequence joins TRBV3-1 (or the pseudogene TRBV3-2) and TRBJ2-6, with D perhaps matching TRBD1 (5 bases). The CDR3 contains 15 residues. Trimming stripped 4 bases from V and 0 bases from J, with 7 bases between. Looked up from germline, CDR1 is LGHDT and CDR2 is YNNKEL (reference sequence).

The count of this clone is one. Here the CDR3 reads CASTTLGGTGNTEAFF. The CDR3 nucleotides read TGTGCCAGTACTACTCTAGGGGGGACAGGGAACACTGAAGCTTTCTTT. V gene TRBV19 combines with J gene TRBJ1-1; 8 bases agree with TRBD1. Germline V CDR1 and CDR2: LNHDA, SQIVND (reference sequence). The length of the CDR3 is 16 residues. V shed 7 bases, J shed 1 base, and the junction held 11 bases outside the gene matches. The full variable domain, rest sourced from reference TRBV19 and TRBJ1-1, is DGGITQSPKYLFRKEGQNVTLSCEQNLNHDAMYWYRQDPGQGLRLIYYSQIVNDFQKGDIAEGYSVSREKKESFPLTVTSAQKNPTAFYLCASTTLGGTGNTEAFFGQGTRLTVV.